This T cell receptor beta chain is from a study of vaccination and CD4 T cells after COVID-19. The study, taken as a whole, reports: Post-vaccination, and not before, a median 86.3% of reactive clones appeared in convalescent patients. Looking at convalescent patients, 304 of their 307 vaccine-specific clones were spike mono-reactive.

An Oncomine TCR Beta short-read assay was used to sequence the DNA from cultured CD4+ T cells. MiXCR, applied by TCRdb to the PCR reads, yields one record per CDR3 protein. Of 10,000 to 11,000 distinct CDR3 sequences in the sample, roughly 64% are singletons; the top ten hold approximately 15%. Germline assignment: CDR1 LGHNA and CDR2 YSLEER. Deletions cut 1 base from V and 0 bases from J, with 11 bases between. The CDR3 length is 16 residues. This clonotype has just one count. The antigen remains undetermined. As for treatment: roughly nine-day PBMC culture with coronavirus spike peptide pools or control peptides (ViraFEST assay). The dates of positive PCR tests extended from March through December 2020 and came before the US Alpha, Beta and Delta variants. Isolation of CD4+ T cells by negative selection took place after nine to ten days of culture.

Sequencing input: CD4+ T cells from blood, cultured in vitro. The origin of this receptor is a human donor who had recovered from COVID-19. The chain joins TRBV4-3 to TRBJ2-3; possible D gene TRBD2, 5 bases. The CDR3 sequence is CASSQVTASSTDTQYF. CDR3 coding DNA: TGCGCCAGCAGCCAAGTTACTGCTAGCAGCACAGATACGCAGTATTTT.